The 32 T cell receptor beta chains presented below share a single source sample, sequenced in a study of graft-versus-host responses after intestinal transplantation. Profiling relied on immunoSEQ multiplex PCR, and the TCRdb table lists in-frame clones only, not all of them. The data hold approximately 97,000 clones, with around 93% observed a single time. These receptors' targets are unknown. Sample: unstimulated CD8+ T cells sorted from spleen or lymph node cells, taken before transplant. The receptor source for this set is a human donor who was the organ donor for an intestinal transplant.

This chain connects TRBV2 to TRBJ2-7; 13 nucleotides agree with TRBD2. Germline V CDR1 and CDR2: SNHLY, FYNNEI. CDR3 length equals 18 residues. V dropped 9 bases and J dropped 2; count of bases not matched to a gene: 16. In nucleotides, the CDR3 is TGTGCCAGAGGGACTAGCGGGAAAAAACTCCGAATGACCTACGAGCAGTACTTC. It specifies CARGTSGKKLRMTYEQYF.

J is TRBJ2-7 and V is TRBV4-1, with 7 bases that match TRBD1. V lost 4 bases and J lost 2; bases outside the gene matches: 8. Germline V gene lookup returns CDR1 MGHRA and CDR2 YSYEKL. This CDR3 spans 15 amino acids. CDR3 sequence: CASSREQGPTYEQYF. The CDR3, as DNA: TGCGCCAGCAGCCGAGAACAGGGGCCCACCTACGAGCAGTACTTC.

The genes are TRBV28 and TRBJ1-2; TRBD1 agrees at 8 bases. This CDR3 comprises 17 residues. The J segment lost 1 base and the V segment lost 4 bases, leaving 11 bases of the junction unmatched. Germline assignment: CDR1 MDHEN and CDR2 SYDVKM. The CDR3 DNA is TGTGCCAGCAGTTATCAGGGGGCAGGCGGGTTTAACTATGGCTACACCTTC. Protein: CASSYQGAGGFNYGYTF.

Comment on this clone: Other nucleotide sequences in the sample specify the same CDR3. The V gene is TRBV4-1, the J gene TRBJ2-7, with 8 bases fitting TRBD2. Trimming at V came to 2 bases and at J to 2 bases, leaving 2 bases not matched to a gene. The CDR3 runs 14 residues. The germline V gene encodes CDR1 MGHRA and CDR2 YSYEKL. Written as DNA, the CDR3 is TGCGCCAGCAGCCAAACTAGCGGAACCTACGAGCAGTACTTC. Protein: CASSQTSGTYEQYF.

The chain recombines TRBV28 with TRBJ2-1; TRBD2 agrees at 7 bases. Germline loops: CDR1 MDHEN, CDR2 SYDVKM. This CDR3 is built from 15 residues. J gave up 12 bases and V 4 bases, and 15 bases lay outside the gene matches. The CDR3 DNA follows: TGTGCCAGCAGTTCCTGGGCGGGGGATCACTCCGGGCAGTTCTTC. It translates to CASSSWAGDHSGQFF. The whole variable domain, remainder taken from reference TRBV28 and TRBJ2-1, is DVKVTQSSRYLVKRTGEKVFLECVQDMDHENMFWYRQDPGLGLRLIYFSYDVKMKEKGDIPEGYSVSREKKERFSLILESASTNQTSMYLCASSSWAGDHSGQFFGPGTRLTVL.

The chain carries TRBV4-1 and TRBJ1-2, with 7 bases lining up with TRBD1. V lost 2 bases, J lost 2 bases, and 11 bases stayed unmatched. The CDR3 contains 17 residues. The germline V gene has CDR1 MGHRA and CDR2 YSYEKL. The DNA for the CDR3 is TGCGCCAGCAGCCAATTTCCCAGGGGGTCCCACAACTATGGCTACACCTTC. Its translation: CASSQFPRGSHNYGYTF.

The gene calls are TRBV18 and TRBJ1-4, with 7 positions matching TRBD1. Germline V CDR1 and CDR2: KGHSH, LQKENI. V lost 2 bases to trimming and J lost 4 bases; unmatched junction nucleotides: 1. This CDR3 is built from 14 residues. The CDR3 protein is CASSPRDSNEKLFF. The CDR3 DNA is TGTGCCAGCTCACCAAGGGACAGTAATGAAAAACTGTTTTTT.

This rearrangement joins TRBV6-5 to TRBJ2-5; possibly TRBD1 for D (6 bases). V was clipped by 5 bases and J by 4 bases, with 14 bases between them. The CDR3 is 14 residues long. Germline-derived CDR1 and CDR2 are MNHEY and SVGAGI. In DNA form, the CDR3 reads TGTGCCAGCAGTGAATACAGGGTTGGAGAGACCCAGTACTTC. Protein sequence: CASSEYRVGETQYF.

The rearrangement joins TRBV27 to TRBJ2-1; 11 nucleotides match TRBD2. Germline trimming cut 3 bases from V and 2 bases from J; bases unmatched to any gene: 12. This CDR3 spans 19 amino acids. Germline CDR1 MNHEY, CDR2 SMNVEV (reference sequence). In DNA, the CDR3 is TGTGCCAGCAGTTTCGCGGCTAGCGGGAGGCATAACCCCTACAATGAGCAGTTCTTC. It codes for CASSFAASGRHNPYNEQFF.

V is TRBV7-8 and J is TRBJ2-7, with D possibly being TRBD2 (6 bases). This CDR3 has 15 residues. Germline CDR1 reads SGHVS; CDR2 reads FQNEAQ. V was pared by 6 bases and J by 5 bases, with 20 bases between. The CDR3 loop reads CASSRMRRGNNEQYF. The CDR3 DNA is TGTGCCAGCAGTCGAATGAGACGGGGGAACAACGAGCAGTACTTC.

The V call is TRBV7-8, the J call TRBJ1-2, with 8 bases aligning to TRBD1. Germline lookup yields CDR1 SGHVS and CDR2 FQNEAQ. J gave up 4 bases and V 5 bases, and 3 bases lay outside the gene matches. The CDR3 runs 13 residues. Here the CDR3 DNA reads TGTGCCAGCAGCGCCGACAGGGGCTATGGCTACACCTTC. It translates to CASSADRGYGYTF.

This chain joins TRBV5-1 and TRBJ2-5; weak D call: TRBD1 (6 bases). Germline lookup yields CDR1 SGHRS and CDR2 YFSETQ. The CDR3 length is 16 residues. V was trimmed by 4 bases and J by 5 bases, leaving 21 bases between them. CDR3 amino acids: CASSERQAGWEETQYF. The CDR3 nucleotides read TGCGCCAGCAGCGAAAGACAGGCAGGGTGGGAGGAGACCCAGTACTTC. Together with reference TRBV5-1 and TRBJ2-5, the CDR3 gives the full variable domain: KAGVTQTPRYLIKTRGQQVTLSCSPISGHRSVSWYQQTPGQGLQFLFEYFSETQRNKGNFPGRFSGRQFSNSRSEMNVSTLELGDSALYLCASSERQAGWEETQYFGPGTRLLVL.

In DNA, the CDR3 is TGTGCCATCAGTTTGTTCCAGGGGACGGGGATCTTACAGTTCTTC. This encodes CAISLFQGTGILQFF. This chain links TRBV10-3 with TRBJ2-1, with D perhaps matching TRBD1 (6 bases). The CDR3 contains 15 residues. Trimming stripped 5 bases from V and 13 bases from J, with 24 bases between. Germline CDR1 and CDR2: ENHRY and SYGVKD.

The chain has TRBV5-1 and TRBJ2-5; 7 positions match TRBD2. The germline V gene has CDR1 SGHRS and CDR2 YFSETQ. V shed 3 bases and J 0 bases; nucleotides not matched to a gene: 2. This CDR3 region has 14 residues. CDR3 protein: CASSSGTNQETQYF. CDR3 nucleotide sequence: TGCGCCAGCAGCTCCGGGACTAACCAAGAGACCCAGTACTTC.

This clone has a single count. The V call is TRBV5-6, the J call TRBJ2-6; D call uncertain. Trimming took 4 bases from V and 0 from J, leaving 8 bases between them. This CDR3 is 15 amino acids long. Germline CDR1 reads SGHDT; CDR2 reads YYEEEE. The CDR3 spells CASSQIISGANVLTF. CDR3 bases: TGTGCCAGCAGCCAGATAATCTCTGGGGCCAACGTCCTGACTTTC.

This chain uses TRBV5-6 with TRBJ1-1; D remains ambiguous. V was clipped by 2 bases and J by 2 bases, with 7 bases between them. This CDR3 comprises 13 residues. Germline-derived CDR1 and CDR2 are SGHDT and YYEEEE. The CDR3 sequence: CASSLTENTEAFF. CDR3 DNA sequence: TGTGCCAGCAGCTTAACAGAAAACACTGAAGCTTTCTTT.

V gene TRBV19 combines with J gene TRBJ2-7; a possible D gene is TRBD1 (5 bases). The V end was cut by 3 bases, the J end by 0 bases, with 9 bases between. Germline CDR1 LNHDA, CDR2 SQIVND (reference sequence). The CDR3 loop spans 14 amino acids. The CDR3 coding sequence is TGTGCCAGTAGTATTGCCAGGGTCTCCTACGAGCAGTACTTC. Protein product: CASSIARVSYEQYF.

The chain combines TRBV7-6 with TRBJ1-2, with 7 bases identical to TRBD1. This CDR3 has 14 amino acids. Germline V lookup: CDR1 SGHVS, CDR2 FNYEAQ. The V gene end was trimmed by 4 bases and the J gene end by 2 bases; junction bases not matched to a gene: 4. As DNA, the CDR3 is TGTGCCAGCAGCTCAGCACAGGGGAACTATGGCTACACCTTC. Its translation is CASSSAQGNYGYTF.

The chain combines TRBV6-5 with TRBJ2-2; D is uncertain. The CDR3 extends over 14 amino acids. Trimming pared 1 base from V and 4 bases from J, leaving 7 bases between. Germline lookup yields CDR1 MNHEY and CDR2 SVGAGI. The DNA for the CDR3 is TGTGCCAGCAGTTACTTTGCTAGCACCGGGGAGCTGTTTTTT. It codes for CASSYFASTGELFF.

The chain is built from TRBV7-6 and TRBJ2-2; TRBD2 aligns across 7 bases. Germline trimming cut 3 bases from V and 4 bases from J; bases unmatched to any gene: 8. The CDR3 loop spans 16 amino acids. Germline V gives CDR1 SGHVS, CDR2 FNYEAQ. CDR3 sequence reads: CASSFSLAEVTGELFF. CDR3 in DNA: TGTGCCAGCAGCTTTTCCCTAGCGGAGGTCACCGGGGAGCTGTTTTTT.

The genes are TRBV7-8 and TRBJ2-1; 9 bases fit TRBD2. This CDR3 comprises 16 residues. V dropped 5 bases and J dropped 8; count of bases not matched to a gene: 13. Germline values: CDR1 SGHVS, CDR2 FQNEAQ. CDR3 nucleotide sequence: TGTGCCAGCAGCGAAAAGCGTGGGTTAGCGGGAGATGAGCAGTTCTTC. Its protein product is CASSEKRGLAGDEQFF.

The chain couples TRBV4-2 to TRBJ2-5; D call uncertain. V lost 0 bases and J lost 5, with 13 bases in between. Germline V gene data show CDR1 as LGHNA and CDR2 as YNFKEQ. The CDR3 extends over 15 amino acids. DNA for the CDR3: TGTGCCAGCAGCCAAGATTTGAGGTCTACGGAGACCCAGTACTTC. Its protein is CASSQDLRSTETQYF.

J is TRBJ2-1 and V is TRBV27; 9 bases fit TRBD1. The junction had 7 bases not matched to a gene; V was cut back by 7 bases and J by 9 bases. The CDR3 is 13 amino acids. Germline loops: CDR1 MNHEY, CDR2 SMNVEV (reference sequence). The CDR3 DNA sequence: TGTGCCAGCACTAAAGCGGACAGGGGTGAGCAGTTCTTC. It translates to CASTKADRGEQFF.

This rearrangement joins TRBV9 to TRBJ2-1, with TRBD2 matching over 11 bases. Germline V gene sequence: CDR1 SGDLS, CDR2 YYNGEE. V lost 5 bases to trimming and J lost 9 bases; unmatched junction nucleotides: 19. The CDR3 is 18 amino acids. Here the CDR3 reads CASSRNQRASGRFAEQFF. The CDR3 nucleotides read TGTGCCAGCAGTCGAAATCAACGGGCTAGCGGGAGGTTTGCTGAGCAGTTCTTC. The full variable domain, its missing parts supplied by reference TRBV9 and TRBJ2-1, is DSGVTQTPKHLITATGQRVTLRCSPRSGDLSVYWYQQSLDQGLQFLIQYYNGEERAKGNILERFSAQQFPDLHSELNLSSLELGDSALYFCASSRNQRASGRFAEQFFGPGTRLTVL.

This chain connects TRBV7-9 to TRBJ2-3; weak D call: TRBD2 (7 bases). CDR3 length equals 17 residues. The V gene lost 6 bases and the J gene lost 2 bases, with 21 bases spanning the gap. Germline-derived CDR1 and CDR2 are SEHNR and FQNEAQ (reference sequence). The CDR3 DNA reads as TGTGCCAGCAGTCCTGGGCTGCGGGGGCCCTCCACAGATACGCAGTATTTT. Protein: CASSPGLRGPSTDTQYF.

This sequence joins TRBV9 and TRBJ2-7; possible D gene TRBD1, 5 bases. Germline V gene lookup returns CDR1 SGDLS and CDR2 YYNGEE. The V end lost 4 bases, the J end lost 0 bases, and 11 bases lay between the germline ends. The CDR3 runs to 14 residues. The CDR3 here is CASSPRQFSYEQYF. The CDR3 DNA sequence: TGTGCCAGCAGCCCCAGACAGTTCTCCTACGAGCAGTACTTC.

The gene calls are TRBV18 and TRBJ1-2; D unresolved. Per germline, CDR1 KGHSH and CDR2 LQKENI. Trimming left V 3 bases short and J 6 bases short, with 14 bases between. The CDR3 is made up of 14 amino acids. The CDR3 nucleotides read TGTGCCAGCTCACCTACCCGAGGGCCACATGGCTACACCTTC. Protein: CASSPTRGPHGYTF.

The chain is built from TRBV7-9 and TRBJ2-7, with 7 bases lining up with TRBD2. Germline values: CDR1 SEHNR, CDR2 FQNEAQ (reference sequence). This CDR3 is built from 14 residues. The trim removed 3 bases at V and 2 bases at J, leaving 4 bases unmatched. This CDR3 reads CASSLELAPYEQYF. CDR3 bases: TGTGCCAGCAGCTTGGAACTAGCGCCCTACGAGCAGTACTTC. The full variable domain, rest sourced from reference TRBV7-9 and TRBJ2-7, is DTGVSQNPRHKITKRGQNVTFRCDPISEHNRLYWYRQTLGQGPEFLTYFQNEAQLEKSRLLSDRFSAERPKGSFSTLEIQRTEQGDSAMYLCASSLELAPYEQYFGPGTRLTVT.

This clone has only one observation. The chain is built from TRBV27 and TRBJ2-6; 8 nucleotides align to TRBD1. Trimming cost V 2 bases and J 2 bases; bases outside gene matches: 17. CDR3 size: 21 residues. Germline CDR1 reads MNHEY; CDR2 reads SMNVEV (reference sequence). The CDR3 reads CASSLTTITRTGTTGANVLTF. The CDR3 nucleotides are TGTGCCAGCAGTTTAACGACGATTACTCGGACAGGGACCACTGGGGCCAACGTCCTGACTTTC.

V gene TRBV14 combines with J gene TRBJ2-1; 8 bases align to TRBD1. V was pared by 3 bases and J by 4 bases, with 11 bases of the junction left unmatched. CDR1 SGHDN and CDR2 FVKESK come from the germline V gene. The CDR3 sequence is 17 residues long. CDR3 sequence (DNA): TGTGCCAGCAGCCACTTATCCGGGACAGGCTATTACAATGAGCAGTTCTTC. Translation gives CASSHLSGTGYYNEQFF.

This chain connects TRBV19 to TRBJ2-7; TRBD1 is a possible D gene (5 bases). Germline CDR1 LNHDA, CDR2 SQIVND (reference sequence). V gave up 2 bases and J gave up 0 bases, with 11 bases separating them. The CDR3 is 15 amino acids. In nucleotides, the CDR3 is TGTGCCAGTAGTATAAACTCAGGGTCCTCCTACGAGCAGTACTTC. Its protein is CASSINSGSSYEQYF.

The chain is built from TRBV11-2 and TRBJ2-3; 9 bases fit TRBD1. This CDR3 is built from 16 residues. V lost 5 bases, J lost 5 bases, and 11 bases stayed unmatched. CDR1 is SGHAT and CDR2 is FQNNGV in the germline V gene. The CDR3 bases are TGTGCCAGCAGCCCCCAGCAGAGGACAGGGGTAGATACGCAGTATTTT. Amino acid sequence: CASSPQQRTGVDTQYF.